This is a list of T cell receptor beta chains from one sample in a study of blood T cell repertoires in COVID-19. Here immunoSEQ multiplex PCR was the method, and the copy in TCRdb shows in-frame clones only, minus some. Counted here are tens of thousands of clones, approximately 75% occurring once; the ten biggest clones make up more than 30%. The specimen sequenced was peripheral blood. These receptors were obtained from a man aged 55 to 70 with COVID-19, enrolled during active disease. Each CDR3 is given with its conserved first and last residue. The D gene is left open where the match is weak. A clone size is listed for some rows: how often the clone was seen (once, few, many), or a class if it is expanded.

J gene: TRBJ2-3; clone size: -; V gene: TRBV3-1/TRBV3-2; D gene: -; CDR3 DNA: TGTGCCAGCAGCCAAGCTCCCACTCTGGCGGGATCGACAGATACGCAGTATTTT; CDR3 protein: CASSQAPTLAGSTDTQYF
J gene: TRBJ2-1; clone size: -; V gene: TRBV9; D gene: -; CDR3 DNA: TGTGCCAGCAGCGCCCAACTAGGCTACAATGAGCAGTTCTTC; CDR3 protein: CASSAQLGYNEQFF
J gene: TRBJ2-2; clone size: -; V gene: TRBV18; D gene: TRBD1; CDR3 DNA: TGTGCCAGCTCACCCTTACAGGGGACCGGGGAGCTGTTTTTT; CDR3 protein: CASSPLQGTGELFF
J gene: TRBJ2-3; clone size: -; V gene: TRBV6-6; D gene: -; CDR3 DNA: TGTGCCAGCAGTTGGGCGAACAGCGGTACAGATACGCAGTATTTT; CDR3 protein: CASSWANSGTDTQYF
J gene: TRBJ1-4; clone size: -; V gene: TRBV27; D gene: -; CDR3 DNA: TGTGCCAGCAGCCTCCGGGGGGCGCAGGTAAAACTGTTTTTT; CDR3 protein: CASSLRGAQVKLFF
J gene: TRBJ2-2; clone size: -; V gene: TRBV2; D gene: TRBD1; CDR3 DNA: TGTGCCAGCATTAGGACGAGACAGGGGTCCGGGGAGCTGTTTTTT; CDR3 protein: CASIRTRQGSGELFF
J gene: TRBJ1-4; clone size: -; V gene: TRBV24-1; D gene: TRBD1; CDR3 DNA: TGTGCCACCAGCCCTCCAGACAGGGGGCTAGGAGAAAAACTGTTTTTT; CDR3 protein: CATSPPDRGLGEKLFF
J gene: TRBJ2-2; clone size: -; V gene: TRBV18; D gene: -; CDR3 DNA: TGTGCCAGCTCACCCGACAGGAACACCGGGGAGCTGTTTTTT; CDR3 protein: CASSPDRNTGELFF
J gene: TRBJ2-5; clone size: -; V gene: TRBV7-2; D gene: TRBD2; CDR3 DNA: TGTGCCAGCAGCCTCGGGACTAGCGGGAGTGGGCAAGAGACCCAGTACTTC; CDR3 protein: CASSLGTSGSGQETQYF
J gene: TRBJ1-1; clone size: -; V gene: TRBV7-2; D gene: -; CDR3 DNA: TGTGCCAGCAGCTTAGACTTTCCGAACACTGAAGCTTTCTTT; CDR3 protein: CASSLDFPNTEAFF
J gene: TRBJ2-3; clone size: -; V gene: TRBV2; D gene: TRBD2; CDR3 DNA: TGTGCCAGCAGTGAGTGGGGACTAGCGGGAGCGGTCTCCTCTCCAGATACGCAGTATTTT; CDR3 protein: CASSEWGLAGAVSSPDTQYF
J gene: TRBJ2-7; clone size: -; V gene: TRBV2; D gene: TRBD1; CDR3 DNA: TGTGCCAGCAGCGAACCCAGGACAGGGGGAAGGGGCGAGCAGTACTTC; CDR3 protein: CASSEPRTGGRGEQYF
J gene: TRBJ1-1; clone size: -; V gene: TRBV6-5; D gene: -; CDR3 DNA: TGTGCCAGCAGCCACAGTGTTGGGAACACTGAAGCTTTCTTT; CDR3 protein: CASSHSVGNTEAFF
J gene: TRBJ1-2; clone size: -; V gene: TRBV19; D gene: -; CDR3 DNA: TGTGCCAGTAGTATTCGCTCAGGGGAAAATGGCTACACCTTC; CDR3 protein: CASSIRSGENGYTF
J gene: TRBJ2-2; clone size: once; V gene: TRBV2; D gene: TRBD2; CDR3 DNA: TGTGCCAGCAGTGAAGAGCGGGGGGTACCGGGGGAGCTGTTTTTT; CDR3 protein: CASSEERGVPGELFF
J gene: TRBJ1-5; clone size: -; V gene: TRBV12-3/TRBV12-4; D gene: -; CDR3 DNA: TGTGCCAGCAGTTTAGCGGGGGGAAAGCCCCAGCATTTT; CDR3 protein: CASSLAGGKPQHF
J gene: TRBJ2-5; clone size: -; V gene: TRBV6-1; D gene: TRBD2; CDR3 DNA: TGTGCCAGCAGTTCTGGCGGGGGGGCCGGGGAGACCCAGTACTTC; CDR3 protein: CASSSGGGAGETQYF
J gene: TRBJ1-1; clone size: -; V gene: TRBV6-6; D gene: -; CDR3 DNA: TGTGCCAGCAGTTACGAGGGAGGGGCTGAAGCTTTCTTT; CDR3 protein: CASSYEGGAEAFF
J gene: TRBJ2-2; clone size: -; V gene: TRBV25-1; D gene: -; CDR3 DNA: TGTGCCAGCAGTGAATATACAGATACCGGGGAGCTGTTTTTT; CDR3 protein: CASSEYTDTGELFF
J gene: TRBJ1-3; clone size: -; V gene: TRBV6-5; D gene: TRBD1; CDR3 DNA: TGTGCCAGCAGTACCGGGACAGATGGAAACACCATATATTTT; CDR3 protein: CASSTGTDGNTIYF
J gene: TRBJ1-2; clone size: few; V gene: TRBV4-3; D gene: -; CDR3 DNA: TGCGCCAGCAGCCAAGATTTGGGGGAGGGAGGCTATGGCTACACCTTC; CDR3 protein: CASSQDLGEGGYGYTF
J gene: TRBJ1-1; clone size: -; V gene: TRBV10-2; D gene: TRBD1; CDR3 DNA: TGCGCCAGCAGTGACGCAGGGGGCAATTTGGGCACTGAAGCTTTCTTT; CDR3 protein: CASSDAGGNLGTEAFF
J gene: TRBJ2-1; clone size: -; V gene: TRBV14; D gene: -; CDR3 DNA: TGTGCCAGCAGCCAAGAACGCGTGAAGCAGTTCTTC; CDR3 protein: CASSQERVKQFF
J gene: TRBJ2-4; clone size: few; V gene: TRBV7-9; D gene: -; CDR3 DNA: TGTGCCAGCAGCTCGAGGACCAAAAACATTCAGTACTTC; CDR3 protein: CASSSRTKNIQYF
J gene: TRBJ1-5; clone size: -; V gene: TRBV6-5; D gene: TRBD1; CDR3 DNA: TGTGCCAGCACCCAGAGGACAGGGCTTGGGCAGCCCCAGCATTTT; CDR3 protein: CASTQRTGLGQPQHF
J gene: TRBJ2-3; clone size: few; V gene: TRBV13; D gene: TRBD2; CDR3 DNA: TGTGCCAGCAGCCTCCGTAGCGGGAGGGCTGGGGATACGCAGTATTTT; CDR3 protein: CASSLRSGRAGDTQYF
J gene: TRBJ2-7; clone size: -; V gene: TRBV12-5; D gene: -; CDR3 DNA: TGTGCTAGTGGTTCCTCGCGGGGTCCCACCTACGAGCAGTACTTC; CDR3 protein: CASGSSRGPTYEQYF
J gene: TRBJ1-4; clone size: once; V gene: TRBV15; D gene: -; CDR3 DNA: TGTGCCACCAGCAACGGCGGGGGCAGTGAAAAACTGTTTTTT; CDR3 protein: CATSNGGGSEKLFF
J gene: TRBJ1-1; clone size: -; V gene: TRBV18; D gene: TRBD1; CDR3 DNA: TGTGCCAGCTCCCGGGACAGCCTGAACACTGAAGCTTTCTTT; CDR3 protein: CASSRDSLNTEAFF
J gene: TRBJ2-5; clone size: -; V gene: TRBV11-2; D gene: TRBD2; CDR3 DNA: TGTGCCAGCAGCTCCGGGATAGCGGGGGGTTTGGAGACCCAGTACTTC; CDR3 protein: CASSSGIAGGLETQYF
J gene: TRBJ1-5; clone size: -; V gene: TRBV29-1; D gene: -; CDR3 DNA: TGCAGCGTTCGCGAGAATAGCAATCAGCCCCAGCATTTT; CDR3 protein: CSVRENSNQPQHF
J gene: TRBJ2-3; clone size: few; V gene: TRBV7-9; D gene: -; CDR3 DNA: TGTGCCAGCGGAGGGACGAAGGAAAGGGTGTCAGATACGCAGTATTTT; CDR3 protein: CASGGTKERVSDTQYF
J gene: TRBJ2-7; clone size: -; V gene: TRBV13; D gene: TRBD2; CDR3 DNA: TGTGCCAGCAGCTCCGGACTAGCGGGGGGAATCTACGAGCAGTACTTC; CDR3 protein: CASSSGLAGGIYEQYF
J gene: TRBJ2-5; clone size: -; V gene: TRBV2; D gene: TRBD2; CDR3 DNA: TGTGCCAGCAGTGAAGCCGGCGGGGGGGCCAGGGAGACCCAGTACTTC; CDR3 protein: CASSEAGGGARETQYF
J gene: TRBJ2-3; clone size: -; V gene: TRBV27; D gene: TRBD2; CDR3 DNA: TGTGCCAGCAGTTGGTTTAGCGGGAGGGGATCTAGCACAGATACGCAGTATTTT; CDR3 protein: CASSWFSGRGSSTDTQYF
J gene: TRBJ2-5; clone size: -; V gene: TRBV24-1; D gene: TRBD2; CDR3 DNA: TGTGCCACCGCGGCTAGCGGGGAAAAGACCCAGTACTTC; CDR3 protein: CATAASGEKTQYF
J gene: TRBJ2-7; clone size: -; V gene: TRBV11-3; D gene: TRBD1; CDR3 DNA: TGTGCCAGCAGCCGTTCCCCGGACAGGGGGAACGAGCAGTACTTC; CDR3 protein: CASSRSPDRGNEQYF
J gene: TRBJ2-3; clone size: -; V gene: TRBV20-1; D gene: TRBD2; CDR3 DNA: TGCAGTGCTAGTATGACTAGCGGGAGGGCAGATACGCAGTATTTT; CDR3 protein: CSASMTSGRADTQYF
J gene: TRBJ1-1; clone size: -; V gene: TRBV4-1; D gene: -; CDR3 DNA: TGCGCCAGCAGCCAATGGGGGCTCCGGGACACTGAAGCTTTCTTT; CDR3 protein: CASSQWGLRDTEAFF
J gene: TRBJ2-2; clone size: -; V gene: TRBV7-2; D gene: TRBD2; CDR3 DNA: TGTGCCAGCAGCTTTACTAGCGGCACCGGGGAGCTGTTTTTT; CDR3 protein: CASSFTSGTGELFF
J gene: TRBJ2-1; clone size: -; V gene: TRBV3-1/TRBV3-2; D gene: TRBD2; CDR3 DNA: TGTGCCAGCAGCCAAGCCGGGACTAGCGGGAGGGCCCATGAGCAGTTCTTC; CDR3 protein: CASSQAGTSGRAHEQFF
J gene: TRBJ2-1; clone size: -; V gene: TRBV15; D gene: TRBD2; CDR3 DNA: TGTGCCACCAGCAGTCAGCGGGGGAGGTACAATGAGCAGTTCTTC; CDR3 protein: CATSSQRGRYNEQFF
J gene: TRBJ1-6; clone size: -; V gene: TRBV18; D gene: -; CDR3 DNA: TGTGCCAGCTCACCCTCTTCGGGGTTGGCTTCACCCCTCCACTTT; CDR3 protein: CASSPSSGLASPLHF
J gene: TRBJ1-4; clone size: -; V gene: TRBV6-6; D gene: TRBD1; CDR3 DNA: TGTGCCAGCAGTACTCAGGGGGCGACTAATGAAAAACTGTTTTTT; CDR3 protein: CASSTQGATNEKLFF
J gene: TRBJ1-1; clone size: few; V gene: TRBV25-1; D gene: -; CDR3 DNA: TGTGCCAGCAGGGACAGCTCCGGAGCCACTGAAGCTTTCTTT; CDR3 protein: CASRDSSGATEAFF
J gene: TRBJ2-3; clone size: few; V gene: TRBV6-6; D gene: TRBD2; CDR3 DNA: TGTGCCAGCAGTCCTGGACTAGCTGTTCCTAGCACAGATACGCAGTATTTT; CDR3 protein: CASSPGLAVPSTDTQYF
J gene: TRBJ2-3; clone size: few; V gene: TRBV6-5; D gene: TRBD2; CDR3 DNA: TGTGCCGGGCGGGGGAACACAGATACGCAGTATTTT; CDR3 protein: CAGRGNTDTQYF
J gene: TRBJ1-4; clone size: -; V gene: TRBV5-1; D gene: -; CDR3 DNA: TGCGCCAGCAGCCGTTCCGGGTCTAATGAAAAACTGTTTTTT; CDR3 protein: CASSRSGSNEKLFF
J gene: TRBJ2-4; clone size: -; V gene: TRBV27; D gene: -; CDR3 DNA: TGTGCCAGCAGTTTAAGGGGGATGGATGTCAGCGGCATTCAGTACTTC; CDR3 protein: CASSLRGMDVSGIQYF
J gene: TRBJ2-1; clone size: -; V gene: TRBV6-6; D gene: TRBD2; CDR3 DNA: TGTGCCACCTCCGGGACTAGCGGGGTCAATGAGCAGTTCTTC; CDR3 protein: CATSGTSGVNEQFF
J gene: TRBJ2-3; clone size: -; V gene: TRBV11-3; D gene: TRBD2; CDR3 DNA: TGTGCCAGCAGCTTAGGAGCGGGAGGGCCCGCAGATACGCAGTATTTT; CDR3 protein: CASSLGAGGPADTQYF
J gene: TRBJ2-1; clone size: -; V gene: TRBV20-1; D gene: -; CDR3 DNA: TGCAGTACTACAGGTTCATATGAGCAGTTCTTC; CDR3 protein: CSTTGSYEQFF
J gene: TRBJ1-5; clone size: -; V gene: TRBV5-6; D gene: TRBD1; CDR3 DNA: TGTGCCAGCAGCTTGGGGGACAGGGTGAATCAGCCCCAGCATTTT; CDR3 protein: CASSLGDRVNQPQHF
J gene: TRBJ1-1; clone size: -; V gene: TRBV19; D gene: -; CDR3 DNA: TGTGCCAGTAGTATTATGACAGGTGTGAATACTGAAGCTTTCTTT; CDR3 protein: CASSIMTGVNTEAFF
J gene: TRBJ2-2; clone size: -; V gene: TRBV20-1; D gene: -; CDR3 DNA: TGCAGTGCTACAGGGGCCGGGGAGCTGTTTTTT; CDR3 protein: CSATGAGELFF
J gene: TRBJ2-6; clone size: -; V gene: TRBV4-2; D gene: -; CDR3 DNA: TGTGCCAGCACCCGGGGGGGGACAGGGATCACTTTC; CDR3 protein: CASTRGGTGITF
J gene: TRBJ1-2; clone size: -; V gene: TRBV5-4; D gene: TRBD1; CDR3 DNA: TGTGCCAGCAGCTTCGGGAGGACAGGGAGGGCTGGCTACACCTTC; CDR3 protein: CASSFGRTGRAGYTF